The 3 T cell receptor beta chains below all came from one sample that was sequenced in a study of blood T cell repertoires in COVID-19. The protocol was immunoSEQ multiplex PCR, while the TCRdb copy is restricted to in-frame clones and leaves out a portion. This sample has more than 6,500 clones, with over 70% found just once. The sample consisted of peripheral blood. These receptors all come from a human donor in a cohort sampled during active COVID-19.

The CDR3 region has the DNA TGTGCCAGCAGTTTAGGGGCCACCTACAATGAGCAGTTCTTC. This sequence encodes CASSLGATYNEQFF. This chain uses TRBV27 with TRBJ2-1; D may be TRBD1 (5 bases). V gave up 2 bases and J gave up 2 bases, with 7 bases separating them. The germline V gene has CDR1 MNHEY and CDR2 SMNVEV (reference sequence). The CDR3 contains 14 residues.

The chain uses TRBV12-5 and TRBJ1-5, with 7 bases that match TRBD1. Per germline, CDR1 LGHNT and CDR2 FRNRAP. After removal of 6 bases from V and 5 bases from J, the junction contained 7 bases not matched to a gene. CDR3 length equals 14 residues. CDR3 coding DNA: TGTGCTAGTGGCCCGGGGCAGGGGGATCAGCCCCAGCATTTT. This encodes CASGPGQGDQPQHF.

This clone was observed once. The rearrangement joins TRBV30 to TRBJ2-3; TRBD2 is a possible D gene (6 bases). This CDR3 spans 13 amino acids. Germline-derived CDR1 and CDR2 are GTSNPN and SVGIG (reference sequence). V lost 2 bases and J lost 5, with 11 bases in between. CDR3 sequence (DNA): TGTGCCTGGAGTCGGAGGGAAGAAGATACGCAGTATTTT. Its protein is CAWSRREEDTQYF.